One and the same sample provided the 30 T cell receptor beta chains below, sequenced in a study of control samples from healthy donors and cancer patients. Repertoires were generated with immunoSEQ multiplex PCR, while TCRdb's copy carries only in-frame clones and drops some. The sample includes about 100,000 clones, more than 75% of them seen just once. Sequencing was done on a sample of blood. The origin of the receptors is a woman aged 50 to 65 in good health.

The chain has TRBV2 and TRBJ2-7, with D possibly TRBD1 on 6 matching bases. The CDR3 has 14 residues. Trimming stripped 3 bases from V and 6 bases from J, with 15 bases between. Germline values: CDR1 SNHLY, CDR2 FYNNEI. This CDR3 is CASSDLQGFFEQYF. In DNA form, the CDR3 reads TGTGCCAGCAGTGATTTGCAGGGGTTTTTCGAGCAGTACTTC.

DNA of the CDR3: TGTGCCAGCAAGATACATCCCACCTATGGCTACACCTTC. Protein: CASKIHPTYGYTF. The chain is built from TRBV6-5 and TRBJ1-2; D not resolved. CDR3 length equals 13 residues. V lost 7 bases, J lost 4 bases, and 13 bases lay in between. Germline loops: CDR1 MNHEY, CDR2 SVGAGI.

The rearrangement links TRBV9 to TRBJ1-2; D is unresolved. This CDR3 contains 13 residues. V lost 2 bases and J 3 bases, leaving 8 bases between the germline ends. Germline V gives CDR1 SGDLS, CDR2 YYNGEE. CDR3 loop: CASSVTDDYGYTF. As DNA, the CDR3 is TGTGCCAGCAGCGTGACGGATGACTATGGCTACACCTTC.

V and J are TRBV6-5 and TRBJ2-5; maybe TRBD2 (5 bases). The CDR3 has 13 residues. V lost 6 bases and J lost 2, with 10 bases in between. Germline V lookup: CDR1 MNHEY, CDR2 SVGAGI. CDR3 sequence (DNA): TGTGCCAGCAGGGGCGGGTTTCAAGAGACCCAGTACTTC. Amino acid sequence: CASRGGFQETQYF.

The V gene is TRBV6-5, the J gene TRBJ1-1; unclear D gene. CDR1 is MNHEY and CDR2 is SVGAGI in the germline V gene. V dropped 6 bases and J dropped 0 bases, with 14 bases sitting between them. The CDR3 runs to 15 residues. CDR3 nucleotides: TGTGCCAGCAGCAGAGGTGGACTCATGAACACTGAAGCTTTCTTT. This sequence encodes CASSRGGLMNTEAFF.

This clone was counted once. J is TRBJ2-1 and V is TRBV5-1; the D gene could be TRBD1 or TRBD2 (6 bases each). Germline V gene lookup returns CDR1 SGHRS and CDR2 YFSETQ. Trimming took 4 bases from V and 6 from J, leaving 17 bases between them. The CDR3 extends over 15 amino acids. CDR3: CASSPLGGGSNEQFF. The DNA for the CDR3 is TGCGCCAGCAGCCCCCTTGGAGGGGGGAGCAATGAGCAGTTCTTC.

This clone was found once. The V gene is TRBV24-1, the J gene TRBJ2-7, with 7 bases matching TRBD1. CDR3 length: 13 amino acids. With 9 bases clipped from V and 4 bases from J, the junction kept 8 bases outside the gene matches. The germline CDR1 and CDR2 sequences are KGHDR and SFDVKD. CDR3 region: CATLTGERYEQYV. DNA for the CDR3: TGTGCCACCCTAACAGGGGAAAGGTACGAGCAGTACGTC.

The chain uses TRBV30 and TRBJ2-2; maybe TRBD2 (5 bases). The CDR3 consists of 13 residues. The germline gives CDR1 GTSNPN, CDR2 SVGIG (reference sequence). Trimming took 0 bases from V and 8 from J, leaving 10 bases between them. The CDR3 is CAWSVRGWGELFF. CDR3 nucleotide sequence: TGTGCCTGGAGTGTACGAGGGTGGGGGGAGCTGTTTTTT.

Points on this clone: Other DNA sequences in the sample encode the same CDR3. The CDR3 protein is CASSLASYSNQPQHF. CDR3 DNA sequence: TGTGCCAGCAGCTTGGCTAGTTATAGCAATCAGCCCCAGCATTTT. This chain connects TRBV5-6 to TRBJ1-5; unclear D gene. With 0 bases removed from V and 0 bases from J, the gap between germline ends came to 7 bases. The CDR3 sequence is 15 residues long. From germline, CDR1 is SGHDT and CDR2 YYEEEE.

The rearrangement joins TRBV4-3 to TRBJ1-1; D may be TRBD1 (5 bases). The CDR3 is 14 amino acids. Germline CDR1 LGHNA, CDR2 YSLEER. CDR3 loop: CASKKGQRHTEAFF. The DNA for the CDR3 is TGCGCATCGAAGAAGGGGCAGAGGCACACTGAAGCTTTCTTT.

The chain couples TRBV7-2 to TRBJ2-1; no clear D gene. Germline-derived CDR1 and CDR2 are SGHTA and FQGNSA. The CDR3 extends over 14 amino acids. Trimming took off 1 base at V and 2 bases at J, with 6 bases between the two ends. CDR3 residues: CASSLGSAYNEQFF. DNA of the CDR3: TGTGCCAGCAGCTTAGGCAGCGCCTACAATGAGCAGTTCTTC.

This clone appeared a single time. The CDR3: CASSSRTGGPQETQYF. CDR3 DNA: TGCGCCAGCAGCTCCCGTACCGGGGGGCCCCAAGAGACCCAGTACTTC. The chain combines TRBV5-1 with TRBJ2-5; D may be TRBD2 (7 bases). Germline CDR1 reads SGHRS; CDR2 reads YFSETQ. The V gene lost 3 bases and the J gene lost 1 base, with 16 bases spanning the gap. The CDR3 is made up of 16 amino acids.

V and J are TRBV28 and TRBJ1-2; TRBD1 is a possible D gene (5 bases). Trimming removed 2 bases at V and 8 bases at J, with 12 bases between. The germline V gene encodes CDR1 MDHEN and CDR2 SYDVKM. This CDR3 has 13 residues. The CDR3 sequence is CASSLGPRGGYTF. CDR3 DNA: TGTGCCAGCAGTTTAGGTCCCCGGGGCGGCTACACCTTC.

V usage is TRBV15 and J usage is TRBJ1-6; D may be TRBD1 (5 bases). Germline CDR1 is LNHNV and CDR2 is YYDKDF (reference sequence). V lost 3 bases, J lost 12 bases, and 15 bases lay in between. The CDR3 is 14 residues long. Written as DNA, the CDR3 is TGTGCCACCAGCAGGTCCGGGACGTCTGGACCCCTCCACTTT. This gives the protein CATSRSGTSGPLHF.

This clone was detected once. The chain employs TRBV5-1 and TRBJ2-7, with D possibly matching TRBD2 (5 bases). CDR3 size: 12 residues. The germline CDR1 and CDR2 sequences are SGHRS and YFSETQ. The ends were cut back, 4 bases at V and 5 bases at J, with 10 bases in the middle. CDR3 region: CASSPEGNEQYV. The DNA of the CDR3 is TGCGCCAGCAGCCCAGAGGGAAACGAGCAGTACGTC.

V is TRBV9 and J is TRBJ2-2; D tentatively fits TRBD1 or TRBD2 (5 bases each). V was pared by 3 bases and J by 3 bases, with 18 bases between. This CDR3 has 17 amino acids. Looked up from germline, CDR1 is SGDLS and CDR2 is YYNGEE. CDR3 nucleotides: TGTGCCAGCAGCGCAGGGACGTCGCGGGTTGACACCGGGGAGCTGTTTTTT. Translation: CASSAGTSRVDTGELFF. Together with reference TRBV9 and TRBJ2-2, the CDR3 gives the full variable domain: DSGVTQTPKHLITATGQRVTLRCSPRSGDLSVYWYQQSLDQGLQFLIQYYNGEERAKGNILERFSAQQFPDLHSELNLSSLELGDSALYFCASSAGTSRVDTGELFFGEGSRLTVL.

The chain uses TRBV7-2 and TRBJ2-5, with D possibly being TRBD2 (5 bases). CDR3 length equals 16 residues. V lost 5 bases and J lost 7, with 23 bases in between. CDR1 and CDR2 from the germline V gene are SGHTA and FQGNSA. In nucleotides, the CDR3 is TGTGCCAGCAGCCCAAGGACCGGGAAAGAAGTTGGGACCCAGTACTTC. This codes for CASSPRTGKEVGTQYF.

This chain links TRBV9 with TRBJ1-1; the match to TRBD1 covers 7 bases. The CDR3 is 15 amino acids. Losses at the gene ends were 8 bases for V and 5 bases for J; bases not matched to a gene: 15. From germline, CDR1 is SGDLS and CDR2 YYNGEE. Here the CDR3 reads CARVYLRDRGTEAFF. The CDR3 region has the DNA TGTGCCAGGGTTTACCTCCGGGACAGAGGGACTGAAGCTTTCTTT.

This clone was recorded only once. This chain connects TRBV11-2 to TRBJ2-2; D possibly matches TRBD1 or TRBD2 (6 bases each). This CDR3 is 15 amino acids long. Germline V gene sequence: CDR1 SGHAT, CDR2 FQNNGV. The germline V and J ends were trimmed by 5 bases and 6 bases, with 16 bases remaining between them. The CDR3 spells CASSRGRWASGELFF. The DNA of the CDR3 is TGTGCCAGCAGCCGGGGGCGATGGGCATCCGGGGAGCTGTTTTTT.

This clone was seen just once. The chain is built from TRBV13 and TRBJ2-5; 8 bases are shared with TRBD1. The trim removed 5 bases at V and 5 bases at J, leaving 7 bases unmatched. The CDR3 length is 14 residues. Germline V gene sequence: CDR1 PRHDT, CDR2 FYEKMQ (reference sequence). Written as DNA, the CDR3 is TGTGCCAGCAGCACGCCAGGGGGCCGGGAGACCCAGTACTTC. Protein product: CASSTPGGRETQYF.

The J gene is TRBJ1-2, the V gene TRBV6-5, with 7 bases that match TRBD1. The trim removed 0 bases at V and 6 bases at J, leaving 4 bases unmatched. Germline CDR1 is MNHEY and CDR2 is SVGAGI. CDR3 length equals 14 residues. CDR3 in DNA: TGTGCCAGCAGTTACTCCTACAGGGGTCATGGCTACACCTTC. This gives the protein CASSYSYRGHGYTF.

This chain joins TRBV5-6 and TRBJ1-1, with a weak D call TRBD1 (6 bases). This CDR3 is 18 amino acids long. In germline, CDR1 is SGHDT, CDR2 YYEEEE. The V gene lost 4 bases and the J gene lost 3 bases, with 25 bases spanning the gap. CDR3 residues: CASSPFLMRTVVDTEAFF. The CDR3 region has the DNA TGTGCCAGCAGCCCCTTCTTAATGAGGACAGTAGTTGACACTGAAGCTTTCTTT.

Here the CDR3 DNA reads TGTGCCAGCAGTACGGAGCCCGGAGGTGAGCAGTACGTC. The encoded protein is CASSTEPGGEQYV. The gene calls are TRBV6-6 and TRBJ2-7; D might be TRBD2 (5 bases). Germline CDR1 MNHNY, CDR2 SVGAGI (reference sequence). The CDR3 length is 13 residues. V shed 5 bases and J shed 7 bases, with 15 bases lying between them.

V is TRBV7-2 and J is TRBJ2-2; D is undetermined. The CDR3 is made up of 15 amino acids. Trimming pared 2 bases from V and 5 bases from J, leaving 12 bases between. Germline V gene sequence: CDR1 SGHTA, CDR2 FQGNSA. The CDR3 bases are TGTGCCAGCAGCTTATCTCCAGAATTAACCGGGGAGCTGTTTTTT. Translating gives CASSLSPELTGELFF.

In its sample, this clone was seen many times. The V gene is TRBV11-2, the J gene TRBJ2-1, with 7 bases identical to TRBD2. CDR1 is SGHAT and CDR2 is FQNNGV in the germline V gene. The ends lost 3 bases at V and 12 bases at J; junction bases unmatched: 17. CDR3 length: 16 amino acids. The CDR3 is CASSFYGGSGYNLQFF. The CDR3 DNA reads TGTGCCAGCAGCTTCTATGGCGGGAGTGGCTACAATTTGCAGTTCTTC.

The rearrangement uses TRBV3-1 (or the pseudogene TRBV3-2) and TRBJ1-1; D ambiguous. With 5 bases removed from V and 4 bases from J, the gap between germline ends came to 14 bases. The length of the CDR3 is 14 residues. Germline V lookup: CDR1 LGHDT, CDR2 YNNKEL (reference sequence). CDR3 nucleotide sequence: TGTGCCAGCAGCGATTCAGGTTACGGCACTGAAGCTTTCTTT. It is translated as CASSDSGYGTEAFF.

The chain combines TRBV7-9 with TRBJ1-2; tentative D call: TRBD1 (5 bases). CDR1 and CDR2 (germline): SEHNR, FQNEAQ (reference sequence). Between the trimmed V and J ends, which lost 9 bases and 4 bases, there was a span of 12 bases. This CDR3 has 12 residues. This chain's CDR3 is CASARDGYGYTF. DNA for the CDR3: TGTGCCAGTGCCCGGGACGGCTATGGCTACACCTTC.

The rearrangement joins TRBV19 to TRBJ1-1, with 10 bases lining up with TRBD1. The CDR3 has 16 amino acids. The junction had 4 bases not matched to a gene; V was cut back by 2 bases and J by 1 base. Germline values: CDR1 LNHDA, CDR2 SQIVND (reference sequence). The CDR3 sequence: CASSIPRQGANTEAFF. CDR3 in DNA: TGTGCCAGTAGTATACCCAGACAGGGGGCGAACACTGAAGCTTTCTTT.

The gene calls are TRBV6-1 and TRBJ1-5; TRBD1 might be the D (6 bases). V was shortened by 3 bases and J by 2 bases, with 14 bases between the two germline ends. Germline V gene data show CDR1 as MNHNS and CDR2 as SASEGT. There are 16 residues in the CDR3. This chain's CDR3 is CASSDPNRARNQPQHF. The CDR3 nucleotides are TGTGCCAGCAGTGATCCCAACAGGGCGCGCAATCAGCCCCAGCATTTT.

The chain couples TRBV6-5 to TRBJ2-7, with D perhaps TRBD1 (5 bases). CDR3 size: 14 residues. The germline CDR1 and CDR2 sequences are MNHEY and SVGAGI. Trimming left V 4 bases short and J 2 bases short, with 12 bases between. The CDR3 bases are TGTGCCAGCAGTTCGTCCGACAGTACCTACGAGCAGTACTTC. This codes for CASSSSDSTYEQYF.